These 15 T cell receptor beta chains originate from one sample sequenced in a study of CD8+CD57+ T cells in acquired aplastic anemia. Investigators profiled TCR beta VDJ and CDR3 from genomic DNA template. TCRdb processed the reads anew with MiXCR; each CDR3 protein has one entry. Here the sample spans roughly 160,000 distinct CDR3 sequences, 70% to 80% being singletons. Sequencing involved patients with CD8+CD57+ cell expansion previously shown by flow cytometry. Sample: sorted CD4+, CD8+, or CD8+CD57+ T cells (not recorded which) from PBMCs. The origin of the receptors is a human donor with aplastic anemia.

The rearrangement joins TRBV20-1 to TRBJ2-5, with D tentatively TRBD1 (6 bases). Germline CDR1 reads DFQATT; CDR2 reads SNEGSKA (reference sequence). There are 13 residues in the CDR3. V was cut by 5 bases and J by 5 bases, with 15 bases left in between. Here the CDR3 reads CSAQGSLGETQYF. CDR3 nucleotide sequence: TGCAGTGCTCAGGGGTCACTTGGGGAGACCCAGTACTTC.

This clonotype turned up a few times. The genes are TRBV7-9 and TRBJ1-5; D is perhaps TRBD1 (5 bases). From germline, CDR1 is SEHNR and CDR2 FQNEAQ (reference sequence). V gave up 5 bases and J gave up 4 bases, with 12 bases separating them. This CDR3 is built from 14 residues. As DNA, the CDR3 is TGTGCCAGCAGCCCTGACAGCTCAAATCAGCCCCAGCATTTT. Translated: CASSPDSSNQPQHF.

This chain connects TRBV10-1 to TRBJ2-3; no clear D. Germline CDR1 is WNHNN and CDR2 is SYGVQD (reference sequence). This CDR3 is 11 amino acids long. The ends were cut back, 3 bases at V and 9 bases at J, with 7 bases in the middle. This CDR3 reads CASSESRTQYF. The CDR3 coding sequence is TGCGCCAGCAGTGAATCTCGGACGCAGTATTTT.

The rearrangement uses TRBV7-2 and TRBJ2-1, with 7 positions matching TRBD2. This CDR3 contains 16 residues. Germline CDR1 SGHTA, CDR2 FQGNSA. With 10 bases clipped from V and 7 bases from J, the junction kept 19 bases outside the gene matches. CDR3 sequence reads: CAKAPAGEGPGNEQFF. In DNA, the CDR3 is TGTGCCAAGGCCCCTGCCGGGGAGGGGCCGGGGAATGAGCAGTTCTTC. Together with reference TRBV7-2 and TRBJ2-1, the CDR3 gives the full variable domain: GAGVSQSPSNKVTEKGKDVELRCDPISGHTALYWYRQSLGQGLEFLIYFQGNSAPDKSGLPSDRFSAERTGGSVSTLTIQRTQQEDSAVYLCAKAPAGEGPGNEQFFGPGTRLTVL.

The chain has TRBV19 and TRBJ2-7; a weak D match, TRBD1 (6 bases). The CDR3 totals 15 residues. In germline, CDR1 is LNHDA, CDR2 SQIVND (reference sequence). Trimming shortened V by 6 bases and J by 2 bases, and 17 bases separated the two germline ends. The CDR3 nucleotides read TGTGCCAGTAGCGCGTACAGGGACAACCCCTACGAGCAGTACGTC. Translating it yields CASSAYRDNPYEQYV.

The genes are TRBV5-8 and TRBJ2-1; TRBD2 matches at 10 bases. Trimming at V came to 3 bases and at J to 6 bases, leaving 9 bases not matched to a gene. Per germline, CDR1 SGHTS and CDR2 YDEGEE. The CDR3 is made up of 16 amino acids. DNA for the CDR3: TGTGCCAGCAGCTGGGGCGGAGCGGGGGGGATCAATGAGCAGTTCTTC. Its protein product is CASSWGGAGGINEQFF. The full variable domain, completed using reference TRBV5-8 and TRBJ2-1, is EAGVTQSPTHLIKTRGQQATLRCSPISGHTSVYWYQQALGLGLQFLLWYDEGEERNRGNFPPRFSGRQFPNYSSELNVNALELEDSALYLCASSWGGAGGINEQFFGPGTRLTVL.

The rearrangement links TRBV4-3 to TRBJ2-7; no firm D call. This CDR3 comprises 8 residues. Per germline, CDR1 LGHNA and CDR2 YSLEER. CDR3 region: CASSQDRV. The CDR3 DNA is TGCGCCAGCAGCCAGGATCGAGTC.

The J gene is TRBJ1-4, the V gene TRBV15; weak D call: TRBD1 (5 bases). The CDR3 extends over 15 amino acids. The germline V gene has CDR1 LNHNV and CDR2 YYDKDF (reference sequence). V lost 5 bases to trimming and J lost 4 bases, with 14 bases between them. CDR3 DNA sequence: TGTGCCACCAGCCATTCAGGGTGGAGTAATGAAAAACTGTTTTTT. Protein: CATSHSGWSNEKLFF.

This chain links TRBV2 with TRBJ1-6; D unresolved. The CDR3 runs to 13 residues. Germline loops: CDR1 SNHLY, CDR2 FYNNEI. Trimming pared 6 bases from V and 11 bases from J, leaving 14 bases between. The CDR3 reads CASSDEPGTPLHF. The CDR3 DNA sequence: TGTGCCAGCAGCGACGAACCCGGGACACCCCTCCACTTT.

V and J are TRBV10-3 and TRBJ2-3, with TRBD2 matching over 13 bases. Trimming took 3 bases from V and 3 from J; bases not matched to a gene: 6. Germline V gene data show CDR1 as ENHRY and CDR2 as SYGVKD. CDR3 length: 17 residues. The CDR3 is CAISEVLAGGPTDTQYF. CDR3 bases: TGTGCCATCAGTGAAGTACTAGCGGGGGGGCCAACAGATACGCAGTATTTT.

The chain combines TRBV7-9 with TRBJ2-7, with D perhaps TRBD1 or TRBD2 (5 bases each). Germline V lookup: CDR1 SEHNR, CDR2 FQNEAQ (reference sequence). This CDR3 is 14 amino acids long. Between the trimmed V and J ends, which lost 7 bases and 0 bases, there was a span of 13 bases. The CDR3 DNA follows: TGTGCCAGCACCACTGGGGGTGTCTCCTACGAGCAGTACTTC. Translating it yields CASTTGGVSYEQYF.

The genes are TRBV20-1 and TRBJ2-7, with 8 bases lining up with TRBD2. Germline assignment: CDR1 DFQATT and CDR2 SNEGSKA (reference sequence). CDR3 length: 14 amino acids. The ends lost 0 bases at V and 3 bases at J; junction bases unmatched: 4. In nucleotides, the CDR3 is TGCAGTGCTAGAGAAGGGAGCGGGAGCTACGAGCAGTACTTC. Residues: CSAREGSGSYEQYF.

CDR3 residues: CASEPGLSSYEQYF. Here the CDR3 DNA reads TGTGCCAGCGAGCCGGGACTATCTTCCTACGAGCAGTACTTC. The V and J genes are TRBV2 and TRBJ2-7; 7 positions match TRBD2. Looked up from germline, CDR1 is SNHLY and CDR2 is FYNNEI. The CDR3 runs to 14 residues. After removal of 8 bases from V and 1 base from J, the junction contained 8 bases not matched to a gene.

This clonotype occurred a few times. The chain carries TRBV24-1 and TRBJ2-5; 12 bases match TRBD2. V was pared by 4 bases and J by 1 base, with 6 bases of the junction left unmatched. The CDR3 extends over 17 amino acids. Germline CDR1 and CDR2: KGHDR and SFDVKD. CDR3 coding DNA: TGTGCCACCAGTGACCCCCCTAGCGGGAGGGGCCAAGAGACCCAGTACTTC. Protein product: CATSDPPSGRGQETQYF.

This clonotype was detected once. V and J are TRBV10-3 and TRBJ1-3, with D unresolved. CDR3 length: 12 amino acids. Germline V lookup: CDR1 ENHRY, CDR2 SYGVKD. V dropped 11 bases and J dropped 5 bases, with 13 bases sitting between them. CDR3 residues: CAAQSLRNTIYF. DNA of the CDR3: TGTGCCGCACAGAGTCTGAGAAACACCATATATTTT.